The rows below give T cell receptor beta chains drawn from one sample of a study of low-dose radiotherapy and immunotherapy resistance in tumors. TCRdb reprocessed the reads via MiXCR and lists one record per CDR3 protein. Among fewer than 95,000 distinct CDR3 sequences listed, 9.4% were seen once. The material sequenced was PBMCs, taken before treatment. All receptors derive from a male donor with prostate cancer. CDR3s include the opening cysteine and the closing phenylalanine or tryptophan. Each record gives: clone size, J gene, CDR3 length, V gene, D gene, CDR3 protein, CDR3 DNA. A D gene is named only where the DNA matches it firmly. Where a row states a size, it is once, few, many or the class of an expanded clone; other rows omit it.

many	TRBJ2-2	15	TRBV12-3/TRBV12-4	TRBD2	CASSRTSGAFGELFF	TGTGCCAGCAGTCGGACTAGTGGAGCGTTCGGGGAGCTGTTTTTT
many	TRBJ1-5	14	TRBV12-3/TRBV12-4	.	CASSSGTSRQPQHF	TGTGCCAGCAGTTCCGGGACATCCCGTCAGCCCCAGCATTTT
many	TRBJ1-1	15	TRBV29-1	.	CSVDRAGASGTEAFF	TGCAGCGTTGATAGGGCAGGGGCGTCGGGCACTGAAGCTTTCTTT
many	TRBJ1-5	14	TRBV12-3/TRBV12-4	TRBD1	CASRWGQLNQPQHF	TGTGCCAGCAGGTGGGGACAGCTGAATCAGCCCCAGCATTTT
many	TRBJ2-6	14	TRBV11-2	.	CASTTSSGANVLTF	TGTGCCAGCACCACTTCCTCCGGGGCCAACGTCCTGACTTTC
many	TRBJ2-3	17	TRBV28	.	CASSSSSLRGPTDTQYF	TGTGCCAGCAGTTCATCTTCTCTCAGGGGACCCACAGATACGCAGTATTTT
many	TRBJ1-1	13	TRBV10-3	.	CAISVDENTEAFF	TGTGCCATCAGTGTGGACGAGAACACTGAAGCTTTCTTT
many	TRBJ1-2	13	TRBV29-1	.	CSVEDLVNYGYTF	TGCAGCGTTGAAGATCTAGTTAACTATGGCTACACCTTC
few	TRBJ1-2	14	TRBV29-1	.	CSVDRDGTANGYTF	TGCAGCGTTGATCGGGACGGGACGGCGAATGGCTACACCTTC
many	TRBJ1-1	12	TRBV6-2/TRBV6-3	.	CASRERGTEAFF	TGTGCCAGCCGGGAGAGGGGAACTGAAGCTTTCTTT
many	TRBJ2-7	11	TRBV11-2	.	CASSQRYEQYF	TGTGCCAGCAGTCAACGATACGAGCAGTACTTC
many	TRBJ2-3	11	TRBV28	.	CASSRPDTQYF	TGTGCCAGCAGCCGACCAGATACGCAGTATTTT
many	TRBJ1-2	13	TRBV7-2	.	CASSLGPARGYTF	TGTGCCAGCAGCTTAGGACCGGCGCGCGGCTACACCTTC
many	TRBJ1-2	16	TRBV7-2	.	CASSLVFPAGGDGYTF	TGTGCCAGCAGCTTAGTATTTCCGGCGGGGGGCGATGGCTACACCTTC
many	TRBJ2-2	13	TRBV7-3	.	CASGGMNTGELFF	TGTGCCAGCGGGGGAATGAACACCGGGGAGCTGTTTTTT
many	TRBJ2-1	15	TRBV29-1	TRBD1	CSAKGTGDSYNEQFF	TGCAGCGCCAAAGGGACAGGGGACTCCTACAATGAGCAGTTCTTC
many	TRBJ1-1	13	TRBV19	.	CASSPGGSRDAFF	TGTGCCAGTAGTCCCGGGGGGAGCCGTGACGCTTTCTTT
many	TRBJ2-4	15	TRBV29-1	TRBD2	CSVHIAGGPQNIQYF	TGCAGCGTCCACATAGCGGGAGGGCCCCAAAACATTCAGTACTTC
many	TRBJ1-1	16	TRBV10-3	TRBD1	CAISESSGTGSTEAFF	TGTGCCATCAGTGAGTCCTCCGGGACAGGGAGTACTGAAGCTTTCTTT
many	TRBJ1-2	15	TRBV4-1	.	CASSPPAGSNYGYTF	TGCGCCAGCAGCCCGCCCGCAGGGAGTAACTATGGCTACACCTTC
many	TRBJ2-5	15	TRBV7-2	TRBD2	CASSTTGTSRETQYF	TGTGCCAGCAGCACCACCGGGACTAGTCGGGAGACCCAGTACTTC
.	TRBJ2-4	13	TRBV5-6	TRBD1	CASSDDRGNIQYF	TGTGCCAGCAGCGACGACAGGGGAAACATTCAGTACTTC
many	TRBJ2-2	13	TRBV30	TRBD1	CAWRQGAGGELFF	TGTGCCTGGAGACAGGGGGCCGGCGGGGAGCTGTTTTTT
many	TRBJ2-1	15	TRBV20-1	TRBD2	CSALGTSGRGNEQFF	TGCAGTGCTTTAGGGACTAGCGGGAGGGGCAATGAGCAGTTCTTC
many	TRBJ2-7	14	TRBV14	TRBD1	CASSPTGALYEQYF	TGTGCCAGCAGCCCGACAGGGGCCCTGTACGAGCAGTACTTC
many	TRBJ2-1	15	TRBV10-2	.	CASSITVGSYNEQFF	TGCGCCAGCAGTATAACAGTTGGCTCCTACAATGAGCAGTTCTTC
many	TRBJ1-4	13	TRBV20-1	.	CSAYITTNEKLFF	TGCAGTGCCTACATTACAACTAATGAAAAACTGTTTTTT
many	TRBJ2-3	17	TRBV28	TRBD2	CASSSPGLGPFTDTQYF	TGTGCCAGCAGTTCCCCGGGACTAGGCCCCTTCACAGATACGCAGTATTTT
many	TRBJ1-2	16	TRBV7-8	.	CASSLIGGSGVDGYTF	TGTGCCAGCAGCCTTATTGGGGGTAGTGGAGTGGATGGCTACACCTTC
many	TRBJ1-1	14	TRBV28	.	CASSRGDLNTEAFF	TGTGCCAGCAGTCGGGGGGATTTGAACACTGAAGCTTTCTTT
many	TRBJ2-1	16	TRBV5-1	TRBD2	CASNPYSGRPGDEQFF	TGCGCCAGCAACCCTTATAGCGGGAGGCCAGGGGATGAGCAGTTCTTC